A selection of T cell receptor beta chains follows, all from one sample in a study of regulatory T cells in long-lasting Graves disease. TCRdb re-derived calls from the multiplex PCR reads in MiXCR, one entry per CDR3 protein. The sample contains over 650,000 distinct CDR3 sequences, about 30% of which appear only once. Specimen: peripheral blood mononuclear cells (PBMCs), collected when the disease was refractory, from a patient treated with antithyroid drugs. The receptors stem from a female donor with Graves disease. The CDR3 runs from the conserved cysteine through the conserved F or W. The D gene is left open where the match is weak. The listing skips clone size in some rows; elsewhere it reads once, few, many or a size class.

len	d_gene	j_gene	abundance	v_gene	CDR3aa	CDR3nt
15	TRBD2	TRBJ2-5	many	TRBV11-2	CASSFGGAGWETQYF	TGTGCCAGCAGCTTCGGGGGGGCCGGTTGGGAGACCCAGTACTTC
17	NA	TRBJ2-7	few	TRBV11-2	CASSSPRGGRVTYEQYF	TGTGCCAGCAGCTCCCCACGGGGCGGACGGGTGACCTACGAGCAGTACTTC
13	NA	TRBJ2-4	many	TRBV24-1	CATSSSERDIQYF	TGTGCCACCAGTTCTAGCGAGCGGGACATTCAGTACTTC
16	NA	TRBJ1-5	few	TRBV12-3/TRBV12-4	CASSPGTPSSNQPQHF	TGTGCCAGCAGTCCCGGGACTCCCTCGAGCAATCAGCCCCAGCATTTT
15	NA	TRBJ1-5	many	TRBV2	CASSEGTVSNQPQHF	TGTGCCAGCAGTGAAGGGACGGTTAGCAATCAGCCCCAGCATTTT
15	NA	TRBJ1-1	many	TRBV12-3/TRBV12-4	CASTQRGGANTEAFF	TGTGCCAGCACTCAAAGGGGGGGCGCGAACACTGAAGCTTTCTTT
14	NA	TRBJ2-1	NA	TRBV9	CASSVGSGLNEQFF	TGTGCCAGCAGCGTAGGGTCAGGGCTAAATGAGCAGTTCTTC
12	NA	TRBJ1-2	many	TRBV12-3/TRBV12-4	CASSGSNYGYTF	TGTGCCAGCAGTGGGAGTAACTATGGCTACACCTTC
19	TRBD2	TRBJ2-7	NA	TRBV5-1	CASSSRGLAGVLGSYEQYF	TGCGCCAGCAGCAGTCGCGGGCTAGCGGGAGTCCTCGGCTCCTACGAGCAGTACTTC
14	NA	TRBJ1-1	NA	TRBV5-1	CASREMGKNTEAFF	TGCGCCAGCAGGGAGATGGGAAAGAACACTGAAGCTTTCTTT
13	NA	TRBJ1-2	many	TRBV28	CASTFNGEDGYTF	TGTGCCAGCACCTTCAATGGGGAAGATGGCTACACCTTC
15	NA	TRBJ2-3	few	TRBV12-5	CASGRWSAGADTQYF	TGTGCTAGTGGTCGCTGGTCCGCCGGGGCAGATACGCAGTATTTT
14	NA	TRBJ2-7	many	TRBV11-2	CASSSGPIAAEQYF	TGTGCCAGCAGCTCCGGACCAATAGCGGCCGAGCAGTACTTC
17	NA	TRBJ1-5	NA	TRBV4-1	CASSQGARGSRNQPQHF	TGCGCCAGCAGCCAAGGGGCCAGGGGAAGCCGCAATCAGCCCCAGCATTTT
18	NA	TRBJ1-4	once	TRBV28	CASSSPASDRRPNEKLFF	TGTGCCAGCAGTTCCCCCGCCTCGGACAGAAGGCCCAATGAAAAACTGTTTTTT
14	NA	TRBJ1-5	NA	TRBV27	CASSYRTADQPQHF	TGTGCCAGCAGTTACCGGACAGCAGATCAGCCCCAGCATTTT
14	TRBD1	TRBJ2-1	once	TRBV11-3	CASSSGTVNNEQFF	TGTGCCAGCAGCTCAGGGACAGTTAACAATGAGCAGTTCTTC
16	NA	TRBJ1-1	NA	TRBV7-3	CASSPPGGGSNTEAFF	TGTGCCAGCAGCCCCCCCGGTGGAGGGTCGAACACTGAAGCTTTCTTT
18	NA	TRBJ1-1	NA	TRBV7-9	CASSSLFSAGPMNTEAFF	TGTGCCAGCAGCTCCCTCTTTTCTGCGGGGCCCATGAACACTGAAGCTTTCTTT
16	TRBD2	TRBJ2-2	many	TRBV28	CASSFGLAGEAGELFF	TGTGCCAGCAGTTTTGGACTAGCGGGAGAGGCGGGGGAGCTGTTTTTT
13	TRBD1	TRBJ1-2	many	TRBV28	CASWTGGFGGYTF	TGTGCCAGCTGGACAGGAGGCTTTGGCGGCTACACCTTC
15	NA	TRBJ1-5	few	TRBV6-1	CASSEALGTNQPQHF	TGTGCCAGCAGTGAAGCGCTAGGCACAAATCAGCCCCAGCATTTT
17	TRBD1	TRBJ1-1	NA	TRBV11-1	CASSQAPRQGVNTEAFF	TGCGCCAGCAGCCAAGCGCCCCGACAGGGAGTGAACACTGAAGCTTTCTTT
14	TRBD1	TRBJ1-3	NA	TRBV30	CAWSRGRVGNTIYF	TGTGCCTGGAGTAGGGGGCGCGTTGGAAACACCATATATTTT
18	TRBD1	TRBJ1-1	NA	TRBV7-8	CASSQSTGTGQRNTEAFF	TGTGCCAGCAGCCAATCTACCGGTACGGGACAGAGGAACACTGAAGCTTTCTTT
14	NA	TRBJ2-7	NA	TRBV10-3	CAISEGQLFYEQYF	TGTGCCATCAGTGAGGGACAGCTGTTCTACGAGCAGTACTTC
14	NA	TRBJ2-7	few	TRBV29-1	CSVVSTAQNYEQYF	TGCAGCGTTGTCAGCACAGCCCAAAACTACGAGCAGTACTTC
14	NA	TRBJ1-5	many	TRBV5-1	CASIGASTNQPQHF	TGCGCCAGCATCGGGGCTTCCACTAATCAGCCCCAGCATTTT
13	TRBD1	TRBJ1-3	NA	TRBV30	CAWSVRQGDTIYF	TGTGCCTGGAGTGTAAGACAGGGCGACACCATATATTTT
16	NA	TRBJ1-1	NA	TRBV28	CASSDLPGSEDTEAFF	TGTGCCAGCAGCGACCTCCCGGGCTCGGAGGACACTGAAGCTTTCTTT
16	NA	TRBJ1-1	NA	TRBV19	CASRRQVGGKNTEAFF	TGTGCCAGTAGACGACAGGTTGGGGGAAAGAACACTGAAGCTTTCTTT
15	NA	TRBJ1-5	NA	TRBV27	CASSSDAILNQPQHF	TGTGCCAGCAGCTCCGACGCGATTTTGAATCAGCCCCAGCATTTT
16	NA	TRBJ1-2	NA	TRBV28	CASSLPRDGNYYGYTF	TGTGCCAGCAGTTTACCTCGGGACGGGAACTACTATGGCTACACCTTC
15	TRBD1	TRBJ1-2	NA	TRBV5-1	CASSSMGQGTYGYTF	TGCGCCAGCAGCTCAATGGGACAGGGGACCTATGGCTACACCTTC
13	TRBD1	TRBJ1-1	many	TRBV12-3/TRBV12-4	CASRPAGGTEAFF	TGTGCCAGCAGGCCCGCAGGGGGCACTGAAGCTTTCTTT
17	NA	TRBJ1-5	few	TRBV7-2	CASSLASTAVSNQPQHF	TGTGCCAGCAGCTTAGCGAGCACAGCTGTCAGCAATCAGCCCCAGCATTTT
15	TRBD1	TRBJ2-7	NA	TRBV28	CASRSRDRGRDEQYF	TGTGCCAGTCGCAGCCGGGACAGGGGGCGCGACGAGCAGTACTTC
12	NA	TRBJ1-2	many	TRBV5-1	CASSPGTYGYTF	TGTGCCAGCAGCCCGGGGACCTATGGCTACACCTTC
19	NA	TRBJ1-2	few	TRBV12-5	CASGLHSPLPRDNGGGYTF	TGTGCTAGTGGTTTACACTCCCCCCTACCCCGGGACAACGGGGGTGGCTACACCTTC
15	NA	TRBJ2-7	NA	TRBV7-2	CASSLVLGGNYEQYF	TGTGCCAGCAGCTTAGTGTTGGGCGGTAACTACGAGCAGTACTTC
15	TRBD2	TRBJ2-2	NA	TRBV19	CASSKELAHTGELFF	TGTGCCAGTAGTAAAGAACTAGCGCACACCGGGGAGCTGTTTTTT
17	TRBD1	TRBJ2-6	few	TRBV20-1	CSLALQDTGAGANVLTF	TGCAGTCTCGCCCTACAGGATACAGGGGCTGGGGCCAACGTCCTGACTTTC
14	NA	TRBJ1-5	many	TRBV12-3/TRBV12-4	CASSLVGLDQPQHF	TGTGCCAGCAGTTTAGTGGGGTTAGATCAGCCCCAGCATTTT
15	TRBD1	TRBJ1-2	NA	TRBV6-1	CASRGIGQGAYGYTF	TGTGCCAGCAGAGGAATAGGGCAGGGGGCCTACGGCTACACCTTC